The next 19 T cell receptor beta chains were all read from a single sample in a study of blood T cell repertoires in COVID-19. Clones were sequenced by immunoSEQ multiplex PCR, and TCRdb holds only the in-frame ones, with some missing. Seen here are around 270,000 clones, about nine tenths observed once, and the top ten hold approximately 3.7%. The sample was peripheral blood. The receptors derive from a man in his sixties who had recovered from COVID-19.

This sequence joins TRBV5-1 and TRBJ1-3; D is unclear. Per the germline V gene, CDR1 is SGHRS and CDR2 is YFSETQ. V was shortened by 2 bases and J by 4 bases, with 10 bases between the two germline ends. This CDR3 region has 14 residues. The CDR3 nucleotides are TGCGCCAGCAGCTTATCGACGGAGGGAAACACCATATATTTT. Translating gives CASSLSTEGNTIYF.

This chain's CDR3 is CASIGTGVPEAFF. CDR3 in DNA: TGTGCCAGCATCGGGACAGGGGTCCCTGAAGCTTTCTTT. This sequence joins TRBV27 and TRBJ1-1; TRBD1 aligns across 10 bases. The germline V gene encodes CDR1 MNHEY and CDR2 SMNVEV (reference sequence). This CDR3 spans 13 amino acids. V dropped 7 bases and J dropped 6; count of bases not matched to a gene: 5.

This clone is a singleton in its sample. This sequence joins TRBV2 and TRBJ1-2; D is possibly TRBD1 (6 bases). Germline V CDR1 and CDR2: SNHLY, FYNNEI. V gave up 2 bases and J gave up 7 bases, with 14 bases separating them. The CDR3 loop spans 14 amino acids. CDR3 region: CASSETGRAGGYTF. DNA of the CDR3: TGTGCCAGCAGTGAAACAGGGAGGGCGGGTGGCTACACCTTC.

The J gene is TRBJ1-1, the V gene TRBV12-5, with D hard to call. V was trimmed by 4 bases and J by 1 base, leaving 7 bases between them. This CDR3 is built from 13 residues. Germline V gives CDR1 LGHNT, CDR2 FRNRAP. CDR3 sequence reads: CASGSLRNTEAFF. CDR3 DNA: TGTGCTAGTGGTTCCCTGAGGAACACTGAAGCTTTCTTT.

This clone has more than one count but fewer than ten. The rearrangement joins TRBV7-3 to TRBJ2-7; a possible D gene is TRBD2 (7 bases). Looked up from germline, CDR1 is SGHTA and CDR2 is FQGTGA. V was clipped by 8 bases and J by 7 bases, with 24 bases between them. The CDR3 covers 15 residues. Here the CDR3 DNA reads TGTGCCAGCGCCCAAAGAGGGGGGGCTTCGAGGGAGCAGTACTTC. Translation gives CASAQRGGASREQYF.

This chain joins TRBV4-2 and TRBJ1-2; D is uncertain. V lost 0 bases and J 6 bases, leaving 14 bases between the germline ends. This CDR3 has 15 amino acids. Germline lookup yields CDR1 LGHNA and CDR2 YNFKEQ. Here the CDR3 DNA reads TGTGCCAGCAGCCAAGATCGGGAGGTAATCAATGGCTACACCTTC. It yields the protein CASSQDREVINGYTF.

The chain carries TRBV6-6 and TRBJ1-5, with D tentatively TRBD1 (6 bases). The V end was cut by 6 bases, the J end by 5 bases, with 17 bases between. The CDR3 covers 15 residues. Germline V CDR1 and CDR2: MNHNY, SVGAGI (reference sequence). This CDR3 is CASSPWQGSDQPQHF. The CDR3 DNA sequence: TGTGCCAGCAGCCCCTGGCAGGGGTCTGATCAGCCCCAGCATTTT.

V usage is TRBV27 and J usage is TRBJ2-7; 7 bases line up with TRBD1. V trimming: 2 bases; J trimming: 3 bases; junction bases outside the gene matches: 10. From germline, CDR1 is MNHEY and CDR2 SMNVEV (reference sequence). This CDR3 is 16 amino acids long. Here the CDR3 reads CASSLTPSGTDYEQYF. CDR3 DNA sequence: TGTGCCAGCAGTTTAACACCCTCCGGGACAGACTACGAGCAGTACTTC.

The chain combines TRBV5-4 with TRBJ1-5, with 8 positions matching TRBD1. The CDR3 is 18 residues long. Germline CDR1 is SGHNT and CDR2 is YYREEE (reference sequence). Trimming cost V 2 bases and J 0 bases; bases outside gene matches: 10. CDR3 DNA: TGTGCCAGCAGCTTATCAGGGGGCGGAGGTCGTAGCAATCAGCCCCAGCATTTT. It yields the protein CASSLSGGGGRSNQPQHF.

This chain uses TRBV27 with TRBJ2-1, with D possibly TRBD1 on 6 matching bases. Per the germline V gene, CDR1 is MNHEY and CDR2 is SMNVEV (reference sequence). The V gene lost 0 bases and the J gene lost 5 bases, with 11 bases spanning the gap. CDR3 length equals 15 residues. This chain's CDR3 is CASSLSSGTNNEQFF. In nucleotides, the CDR3 is TGTGCCAGCAGTTTATCCTCCGGGACAAACAATGAGCAGTTCTTC.

The rearrangement uses TRBV11-1 and TRBJ2-5; tentative D call: TRBD1 (5 bases). The ends were cut back, 5 bases at V and 2 bases at J, with 12 bases in the middle. CDR3 length equals 14 residues. CDR1 is SGHAT and CDR2 is FQDESV in the germline V gene (reference sequence). CDR3 coding DNA: TGTGCCAGCAGCAAGGGGTCAGGGCAAGAGACCCAGTACTTC. Amino acids: CASSKGSGQETQYF.

The CDR3 spells CASSSGQGQETQYF. The CDR3 nucleotides are TGCGCCAGCAGCTCTGGACAGGGCCAAGAGACCCAGTACTTC. The rearrangement joins TRBV5-1 to TRBJ2-5; the match to TRBD1 covers 8 bases. CDR1 SGHRS and CDR2 YFSETQ come from the germline V gene. V was pared by 3 bases and J by 1 base, with 2 bases of the junction left unmatched. CDR3 size: 14 residues.

This chain uses TRBV6-2 or TRBV6-3 with TRBJ1-2, with 7 bases identical to TRBD1. The germline gives CDR1 MNHEY, CDR2 SVGEGT. Trimming at V came to 6 bases and at J to 3 bases, leaving 1 base not matched to a gene. The CDR3 is made up of 12 amino acids. In DNA form, the CDR3 reads TGTGCCAGCAGCGACAGGGACTATGGCTACACCTTC. Translation: CASSDRDYGYTF.

The sample holds many counts of this clone. CDR3 DNA: TGTGCCAGCAGTTACTCGAGGTCGGCGGGCAGCCGCAATGAGCAGTTCTTC. It yields the protein CASSYSRSAGSRNEQFF. The V call is TRBV6-2 or TRBV6-3, the J call TRBJ2-1; a possible D gene is TRBD2 (5 bases). The V and J ends lost 0 bases and 6 bases respectively, with 18 bases between them. Germline V gene data show CDR1 as MNHEY and CDR2 as SVGEGT. There are 17 residues in the CDR3.

The chain couples TRBV5-1 to TRBJ2-3; 16 nucleotides line up with TRBD2. Germline-derived CDR1 and CDR2 are SGHRS and YFSETQ. The CDR3 is 20 amino acids. The V segment lost 3 bases and the J segment 0 bases; nucleotides outside the gene matches: 10. The CDR3 loop reads CASSSTGLAGGLASTDTQYF. The CDR3 DNA is TGCGCCAGCAGCTCGACGGGACTAGCGGGGGGGCTGGCTAGCACAGATACGCAGTATTTT.

The V and J genes are TRBV24-1 and TRBJ1-3, with 7 positions matching TRBD1. In germline, CDR1 is KGHDR, CDR2 SFDVKD. The junction had 11 bases not matched to a gene; V was cut back by 9 bases and J by 10 bases. There are 13 residues in the CDR3. CDR3 in amino acids: CATGAGGEDTIYF. In DNA, the CDR3 is TGTGCCACCGGGGCAGGGGGTGAAGATACCATATATTTT.

The chain has TRBV27 and TRBJ1-4; 8 bases are shared with TRBD1. CDR1 and CDR2 (germline): MNHEY, SMNVEV (reference sequence). Trimming cost V 6 bases and J 7 bases; bases outside gene matches: 10. The CDR3 has 15 amino acids. CDR3 bases: TGTGCCAGCAGAAACGCAGGGGGCCTGGGTGAAAAACTGTTTTTT. This sequence encodes CASRNAGGLGEKLFF.

The chain employs TRBV25-1 and TRBJ2-7; TRBD1 is a possible D gene (6 bases). Between the trimmed V and J ends, which lost 2 bases and 4 bases, there was a span of 15 bases. Germline V gene data show CDR1 as MGHDK and CDR2 as SYGVNS. The CDR3 is made up of 15 amino acids. CDR3 loop: CASSEEAGAEYEQYF. The CDR3 bases are TGTGCCAGCAGTGAAGAGGCAGGGGCAGAGTACGAGCAGTACTTC.

This rearrangement joins TRBV5-1 to TRBJ2-7; D perhaps matches TRBD1 (6 bases). V lost 4 bases and J lost 4, with 15 bases in between. CDR3 length: 14 amino acids. The germline gives CDR1 SGHRS, CDR2 YFSETQ. This CDR3 is CASSPQGKRYEQYF. CDR3 DNA sequence: TGCGCCAGCAGCCCACAGGGTAAAAGATACGAGCAGTACTTC.